The rows below give T cell receptor beta chains drawn from one sample of a study of blood T cell repertoires in COVID-19. The repertoire was sequenced with immunoSEQ multiplex PCR; TCRdb's copy has only in-frame clones and lacks some. Of 140,000 or so clones in the sample, more than 60% were seen once. The sample consisted of peripheral blood. These receptors were obtained from a woman aged 55 to 70 with acute or convalescent COVID-19. The CDR3 runs from the conserved cysteine through the conserved F or W. The order of the fields is D gene, V gene, clone size, J gene, CDR3 protein, CDR3 DNA. The D gene is left open where the match is weak. Clone size appears in some rows only: once, few, many, or a class for an expanded clone.

d_call: NA; v_call: TRBV15; clone_size: NA; j_call: TRBJ1-1; cdr3_aa: CATTLLGRIPEAFF; cdr3_nt: TGTGCCACCACTCTACTGGGGAGGATCCCTGAAGCTTTCTTT
d_call: NA; v_call: TRBV14; clone_size: NA; j_call: TRBJ2-1; cdr3_aa: CASSHLTENYNEQFF; cdr3_nt: TGTGCCAGCAGCCATCTGACGGAGAATTACAATGAGCAGTTCTTC
d_call: TRBD1; v_call: TRBV9; clone_size: NA; j_call: TRBJ1-6; cdr3_aa: CASSVDGQGFSPLHF; cdr3_nt: TGTGCCAGCAGCGTAGATGGACAGGGGTTTTCACCCCTCCACTTT
d_call: TRBD1; v_call: TRBV11-1; clone_size: NA; j_call: TRBJ1-1; cdr3_aa: CASSRDRVRTEAFF; cdr3_nt: TGTGCCAGCAGCCGGGACAGGGTGAGGACTGAAGCTTTCTTT
d_call: NA; v_call: TRBV7-8; clone_size: few; j_call: TRBJ1-2; cdr3_aa: CASSRESQGLNYGYTF; cdr3_nt: TGTGCCAGCAGCCGAGAATCCCAGGGTCTGAACTATGGCTACACCTTC
d_call: NA; v_call: TRBV28; clone_size: NA; j_call: TRBJ2-7; cdr3_aa: CASSFSAGRYEQYF; cdr3_nt: TGTGCCAGCAGTTTCAGTGCGGGCCGATACGAGCAGTACTTC
d_call: TRBD1; v_call: TRBV4-1; clone_size: NA; j_call: TRBJ1-2; cdr3_aa: CASSQATGTSYGYTF; cdr3_nt: TGCGCCAGCAGCCAAGCGACAGGGACTTCCTATGGCTACACCTTC
d_call: TRBD2; v_call: TRBV6-4; clone_size: NA; j_call: TRBJ2-3; cdr3_aa: CASSEAAGLTDTQYF; cdr3_nt: TGTGCCAGCAGTGAAGCAGCGGGATTAACAGATACGCAGTATTTT
d_call: NA; v_call: TRBV2; clone_size: few; j_call: TRBJ2-1; cdr3_aa: CASTPPGSSSYNEQFF; cdr3_nt: TGTGCCAGCACCCCCCCAGGGTCGAGCTCCTACAATGAGCAGTTCTTC
d_call: TRBD1; v_call: TRBV19; clone_size: few; j_call: TRBJ2-2; cdr3_aa: CASERQGPGELFF; cdr3_nt: TGTGCCAGTGAGCGACAGGGCCCAGGGGAGCTGTTTTTT
d_call: NA; v_call: TRBV19; clone_size: NA; j_call: TRBJ1-2; cdr3_aa: CASSFGQTERYFGYTF; cdr3_nt: TGTGCCAGTAGTTTCGGACAGACTGAGCGGTACTTTGGCTACACCTTC
d_call: NA; v_call: TRBV2; clone_size: NA; j_call: TRBJ2-1; cdr3_aa: CASSRNYNEQFF; cdr3_nt: TGTGCCAGCAGCAGAAATTACAATGAGCAGTTCTTC
d_call: TRBD1; v_call: TRBV7-9; clone_size: many; j_call: TRBJ2-5; cdr3_aa: CASSRTASTGDRETQYF; cdr3_nt: TGTGCCAGCAGCCGAACGGCCTCGACAGGGGATCGAGAGACCCAGTACTTC
d_call: TRBD2; v_call: TRBV3-1/TRBV3-2; clone_size: NA; j_call: TRBJ2-1; cdr3_aa: CASSQSLAGDAEQFF; cdr3_nt: TGTGCCAGCAGCCAATCACTAGCGGGAGATGCTGAGCAGTTCTTC
d_call: NA; v_call: TRBV6-5; clone_size: NA; j_call: TRBJ1-5; cdr3_aa: CASAAAYSNQPQHF; cdr3_nt: TGTGCCAGCGCGGCAGCCTATAGCAATCAGCCCCAGCATTTT
d_call: TRBD2; v_call: TRBV6-1; clone_size: NA; j_call: TRBJ2-7; cdr3_aa: CASSEGLAGGRSYEQYF; cdr3_nt: TGTGCCAGCAGTGAGGGACTAGCGGGAGGACGCTCCTACGAGCAGTACTTC
d_call: NA; v_call: TRBV5-6; clone_size: NA; j_call: TRBJ1-5; cdr3_aa: CASSLWALLGNQPQHF; cdr3_nt: TGTGCCAGCAGCTTGTGGGCGCTGTTGGGCAATCAGCCCCAGCATTTT
d_call: NA; v_call: TRBV5-1; clone_size: NA; j_call: TRBJ1-2; cdr3_aa: CASSLAGSGHGYTF; cdr3_nt: TGCGCCAGCAGCTTGGCCGGTTCTGGGCATGGCTACACCTTC
d_call: NA; v_call: TRBV7-9; clone_size: NA; j_call: TRBJ2-1; cdr3_aa: CASSQDMGEQFF; cdr3_nt: TGTGCCAGCAGCCAAGACATGGGTGAGCAGTTCTTC
d_call: TRBD2; v_call: TRBV19; clone_size: NA; j_call: TRBJ2-1; cdr3_aa: CATSPPGLAGGEQFF; cdr3_nt: TGTGCCACTTCCCCTCCGGGACTAGCGGGAGGTGAGCAGTTCTTC
d_call: NA; v_call: TRBV4-2; clone_size: NA; j_call: TRBJ2-3; cdr3_aa: CASSQDPGDTQYF; cdr3_nt: TGTGCCAGCAGCCAAGACCCCGGGGATACGCAGTATTTT
d_call: NA; v_call: TRBV19; clone_size: NA; j_call: TRBJ1-1; cdr3_aa: CASSMLGGTSAGAFF; cdr3_nt: TGTGCCAGTAGTATGCTAGGTGGGACAAGTGCTGGGGCTTTCTTT
d_call: NA; v_call: TRBV7-9; clone_size: NA; j_call: TRBJ1-1; cdr3_aa: CASSGRTASNTEAFF; cdr3_nt: TGTGCCAGCAGCGGACGGACAGCCTCTAACACTGAAGCTTTCTTT
d_call: TRBD2; v_call: TRBV6-1; clone_size: few; j_call: TRBJ2-1; cdr3_aa: CASSVAWTSENEQFF; cdr3_nt: TGTGCCAGCAGTGTAGCGTGGACTAGCGAGAATGAGCAGTTCTTC
d_call: NA; v_call: TRBV19; clone_size: NA; j_call: TRBJ2-2; cdr3_aa: CASRQYTGELFF; cdr3_nt: TGTGCCAGTAGACAATACACCGGGGAGCTGTTTTTT
d_call: NA; v_call: TRBV6-5; clone_size: NA; j_call: TRBJ2-5; cdr3_aa: CASSYSSGSETQYF; cdr3_nt: TGTGCCAGCAGTTACTCTTCAGGGTCAGAGACCCAGTACTTC
d_call: TRBD2; v_call: TRBV10-3; clone_size: NA; j_call: TRBJ2-1; cdr3_aa: CAISVPGTSGSNEQFF; cdr3_nt: TGTGCCATCAGTGTTCCCGGGACTAGCGGGAGTAATGAGCAGTTCTTC
d_call: NA; v_call: TRBV28; clone_size: NA; j_call: TRBJ2-3; cdr3_aa: CASSWAGLGGTDTQYF; cdr3_nt: TGTGCCAGCAGTTGGGCTGGTTTGGGCGGGACAGATACGCAGTATTTT
d_call: TRBD1; v_call: TRBV5-1; clone_size: NA; j_call: TRBJ1-4; cdr3_aa: CASSFGQGDEKLFF; cdr3_nt: TGCGCCAGCAGCTTTGGCCAGGGGGATGAAAAACTGTTTTTT
d_call: TRBD2; v_call: TRBV7-9; clone_size: NA; j_call: TRBJ2-1; cdr3_aa: CASSGSSGSAYNEQFF; cdr3_nt: TGTGCCAGCAGCGGGTCTAGCGGGAGCGCCTACAATGAGCAGTTCTTC
d_call: TRBD2; v_call: TRBV7-8; clone_size: NA; j_call: TRBJ2-2; cdr3_aa: CASSPRLAGNTGELFF; cdr3_nt: TGTGCCAGCAGCCCACGACTAGCGGGCAACACCGGGGAGCTGTTTTTT
d_call: NA; v_call: TRBV6-5; clone_size: few; j_call: TRBJ1-1; cdr3_aa: CASSYTGQYTEAFF; cdr3_nt: TGTGCCAGCAGTTACACCGGACAGTATACTGAAGCTTTCTTT
d_call: TRBD2; v_call: TRBV7-6; clone_size: NA; j_call: TRBJ2-4; cdr3_aa: CASSSLAGAKNIQYF; cdr3_nt: TGTGCCAGCAGCTCCCTAGCGGGGGCCAAAAACATTCAGTACTTC
d_call: TRBD1; v_call: TRBV27; clone_size: NA; j_call: TRBJ1-2; cdr3_aa: CASSLSFRQGVNYGYTF; cdr3_nt: TGTGCCAGCAGTTTATCGTTTCGACAGGGGGTGAACTATGGCTACACCTTC
d_call: NA; v_call: TRBV5-1; clone_size: NA; j_call: TRBJ2-7; cdr3_aa: CASSLTGKQYF; cdr3_nt: TGCGCCAGCAGCTTGACGGGGAAGCAGTACTTC
d_call: TRBD1; v_call: TRBV7-8; clone_size: NA; j_call: TRBJ1-4; cdr3_aa: CASSRDDTGTGAEKLFF; cdr3_nt: TGTGCCAGCAGCAGGGATGACACCGGGACAGGGGCTGAAAAACTGTTTTTT
d_call: TRBD2; v_call: TRBV11-2; clone_size: once; j_call: TRBJ2-7; cdr3_aa: CASSFRSSGTSGNYEQYF; cdr3_nt: TGTGCCAGCAGCTTTCGTTCCTCCGGGACTAGCGGGAACTACGAGCAGTACTTC
d_call: NA; v_call: TRBV10-1; clone_size: NA; j_call: TRBJ2-1; cdr3_aa: CASSESRMVGEQFF; cdr3_nt: TGCGCCAGCAGTGAGTCGAGAATGGTTGGTGAGCAGTTCTTC
d_call: TRBD2; v_call: TRBV2; clone_size: NA; j_call: TRBJ2-2; cdr3_aa: CASSETSGSTGELFF; cdr3_nt: TGTGCCAGCAGTGAAACCAGCGGGAGTACCGGGGAGCTGTTTTTT